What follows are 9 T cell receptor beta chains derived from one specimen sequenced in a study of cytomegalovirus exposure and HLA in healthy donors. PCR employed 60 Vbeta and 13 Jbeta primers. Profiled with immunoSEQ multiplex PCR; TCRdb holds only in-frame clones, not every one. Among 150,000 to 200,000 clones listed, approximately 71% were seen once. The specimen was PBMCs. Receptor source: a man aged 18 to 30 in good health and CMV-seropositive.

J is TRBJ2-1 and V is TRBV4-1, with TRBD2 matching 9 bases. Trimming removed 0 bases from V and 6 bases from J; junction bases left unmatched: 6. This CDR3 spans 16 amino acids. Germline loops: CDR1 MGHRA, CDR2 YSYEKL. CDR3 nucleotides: TGCGCCAGCAGCCAAGACCCGGGACTAGCTACCAATGAGCAGTTCTTC. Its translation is CASSQDPGLATNEQFF.

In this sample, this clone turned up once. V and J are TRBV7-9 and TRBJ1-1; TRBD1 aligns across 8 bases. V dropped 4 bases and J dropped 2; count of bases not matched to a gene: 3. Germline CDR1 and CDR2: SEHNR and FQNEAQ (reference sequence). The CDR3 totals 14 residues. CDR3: CASSSGTGNTEAFF. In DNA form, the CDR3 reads TGTGCCAGCAGCTCGGGGACAGGTAACACTGAAGCTTTCTTT.

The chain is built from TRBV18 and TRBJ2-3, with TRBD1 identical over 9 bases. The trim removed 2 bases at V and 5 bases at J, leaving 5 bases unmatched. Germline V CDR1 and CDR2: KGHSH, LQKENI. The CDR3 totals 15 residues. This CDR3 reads CASSPITGGEDTQYF. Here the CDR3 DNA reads TGTGCCAGCTCACCAATCACAGGGGGCGAAGATACGCAGTATTTT.

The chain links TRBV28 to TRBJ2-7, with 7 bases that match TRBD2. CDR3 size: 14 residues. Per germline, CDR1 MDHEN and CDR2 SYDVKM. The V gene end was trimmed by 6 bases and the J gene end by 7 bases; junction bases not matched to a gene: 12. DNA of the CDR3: TGTGCCAGCAGCCCGTTTCGGGAGGTCAGGGAGCAGTACTTC. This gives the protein CASSPFREVREQYF.

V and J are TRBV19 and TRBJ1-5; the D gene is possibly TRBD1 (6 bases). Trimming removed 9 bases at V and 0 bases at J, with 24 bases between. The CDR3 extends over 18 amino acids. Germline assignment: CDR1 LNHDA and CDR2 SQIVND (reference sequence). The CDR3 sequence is CASKHNIIQGYSNQPQHF. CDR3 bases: TGTGCCAGCAAACATAATATCATACAGGGTTATAGCAATCAGCCCCAGCATTTT.

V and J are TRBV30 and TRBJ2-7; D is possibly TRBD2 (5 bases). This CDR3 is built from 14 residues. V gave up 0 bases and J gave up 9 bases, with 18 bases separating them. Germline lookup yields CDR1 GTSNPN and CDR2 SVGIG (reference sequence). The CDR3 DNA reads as TGTGCCTGGAGTGTAGATTTGGGAGCAGGTGCGCAGTACTTC. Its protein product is CAWSVDLGAGAQYF.

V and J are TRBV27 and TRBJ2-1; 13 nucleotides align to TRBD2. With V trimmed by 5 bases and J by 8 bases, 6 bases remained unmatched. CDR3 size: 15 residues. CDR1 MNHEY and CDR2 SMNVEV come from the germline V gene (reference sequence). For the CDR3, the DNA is TGTGCCAGCAGTCTACTAGCGGGAGGGCCCTATGAGCAGTTCTTC. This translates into CASSLLAGGPYEQFF.

The CDR3 here is CASSLVRGHYEQYF. In nucleotides, the CDR3 is TGTGCCAGCAGTTTAGTCAGGGGGCATTACGAGCAGTACTTC. The genes are TRBV28 and TRBJ2-7, with TRBD1 matching 8 bases. The trim removed 2 bases at V and 4 bases at J, leaving 4 bases unmatched. The CDR3 spans 14 residues. The V gene's germline CDR1 is MDHEN and CDR2 SYDVKM.

CDR3 sequence: CSVEDPSEKIYEQYF. CDR3 DNA sequence: TGCAGCGTTGAAGATCCCAGCGAGAAGATTTACGAGCAGTACTTC. V gene TRBV29-1 combines with J gene TRBJ2-5; D not resolved. The J call may be incorrect, as the DNA end agrees better with TRBJ2-7. Germline V gene data show CDR1 as SQVTM and CDR2 as ANQGSEA. The CDR3 has 15 amino acids.